The 3 T cell receptor beta chains below all came from one sample that was sequenced in a study of OX40 agonist ivuxolimab in advanced cancers. TCRdb's copy holds only in-frame clones and misses some; the assay was immunoSEQ multiplex PCR. Of 77,000 or so clones detected, around 90% appear once; the ten largest clones hold over 0.3%. Sequenced material: CD4+ or CD8+ T cells sorted from blood, taken in a trial of the OX40 agonist ivuxolimab. These receptors all stem from an adult with an advanced solid tumor such as melanoma, head and neck, liver or kidney cancer.

The genes are TRBV19 and TRBJ2-2; possibly TRBD2 for D (5 bases). Trimming took 9 bases from V and 3 from J, leaving 11 bases between them. The CDR3 has 13 amino acids. Germline CDR1 reads LNHDA; CDR2 reads SQIVND (reference sequence). CDR3 nucleotide sequence: TGTGCCAGCTCCGGGATCTACACCGGGGAGCTGTTTTTT. Its protein is CASSGIYTGELFF.

The chain couples TRBV27 to TRBJ2-7; D ambiguous. V was shortened by 3 bases and J by 0 bases, with 15 bases between the two germline ends. This CDR3 contains 16 residues. Germline CDR1 is MNHEY and CDR2 is SMNVEV (reference sequence). CDR3 DNA sequence: TGTGCCAGCAGTTTTCGGAGCGACCTACACTCCTACGAGCAGTACTTC. Translated, it gives CASSFRSDLHSYEQYF.

CDR3 sequence: CASSTQGYGYTF. The CDR3, as DNA: TGTGCCAGCAGTACACAGGGATATGGCTACACCTTC. The chain employs TRBV28 and TRBJ1-2, with a weak D call TRBD1 (6 bases). The V end was cut by 5 bases, the J end by 5 bases, with 9 bases between. Germline V gene lookup returns CDR1 MDHEN and CDR2 SYDVKM. The CDR3 contains 12 residues.